Sequencing of this T cell receptor beta chain was carried out in a study of T cell responses to AZD1222 COVID-19 vaccine. Some clones are missing from TCRdb's copy, which holds only in-frame ones; the method was immunoSEQ multiplex PCR. The sample contains approximately 130,000 clones, about 82% of which appear only once. Study outcomes and limitations: AZD1222 recipients seropositive at baseline numbered only six or seven.

Note on this clone: What it recognizes is unknown.

Germline V gene data show CDR1 as GTSNPN and CDR2 as SVGIG (reference sequence). V dropped 7 bases and J dropped 4 bases, with 26 bases sitting between them. CDR3 length: 17 residues. The chain employs TRBV30 and TRBJ1-3; the D gene is possibly TRBD1 (6 bases). The clonotype was recovered from an adult who received the MenACWY meningococcal vaccine as a control. This sample comprised peripheral blood, obtained 28 days after the second dose of the MenACWY control vaccine. The CDR3 is CAFKTSTGPRTGNTIYF. The CDR3 bases are TGTGCCTTTAAAACTTCGACAGGCCCCAGAACGGGAAACACCATATATTTT.